This TCR beta chain was sequenced during a study of Graves' ophthalmopathy and Graves' hyperthyroidism. This CDR3 region has 13 residues. The ends were cut back, 7 bases at V and 9 bases at J, with 18 bases in the middle. Orbital computed tomography and thyroid ultrasound, along with TRAb, serum thyroxine and clinical symptoms, underpinned diagnosis. An approximately 10 ml volume of fresh peripheral blood provided the PBMCs. The authors amplified TCR beta CDR3 regions, and they did so from RNA transcripts for repertoire sequencing. HTBI primers were used in a first-round RT-PCR, which preceded a second-round multiplex PCR. MiXCR, run by TCRdb on the multiplex PCR reads, gives a single entry per CDR3 protein. The sample shows some 350,000 distinct CDR3 sequences, roughly 17% of them seen only once.

The material sequenced was peripheral blood. This chain links TRBV12-3 or TRBV12-4 with TRBJ1-2; possible D gene TRBD1, 5 bases. This receptor was obtained from an adult woman with stable Graves' hyperthyroidism. CDR3: CASTRGAAGSYTF. CDR3 bases: TGTGCCAGCACCCGTGGGGCAGCGGGTAGCTACACCTTC.